This T cell receptor (beta chain) was identified in a study of blood T cell repertoires in COVID-19. Across the study: Some COVID-19 samples were acute and others convalescent; all came from the United States, Italy and Spain. PBMCs, B-cell-depleted T cells, or T cells provided the cDNA or gDNA that made up the material.

Libraries were prepared by immunoSEQ multiplex PCR; TCRdb keeps only in-frame clonotypes and omits some of them. This repertoire shows under 80,000 clones, roughly 83% found once; its top ten account for around 38%. The source is a man aged 80 or over with acute or convalescent COVID-19. Sequencing was performed on peripheral blood.

In DNA, the CDR3 is TGTGCCACCAGTGATGCGACTAGCGGGAGCAAAAACATTCAGTACTTC. Translating gives CATSDATSGSKNIQYF. This chain joins TRBV24-1 and TRBJ2-4; 12 positions agree with TRBD2. Germline V gene data show CDR1 as KGHDR and CDR2 as SFDVKD. CDR3 length: 16 residues. V was clipped by 3 bases and J by 3 bases; unmatched bases: 2.